This TCR beta chain was retrieved from a study of blood T cell repertoires in COVID-19 (dated by TCRdb to 2018 to 2021). In the study overall: The collaborator samples originated in the United States, Italy and Spain and spanned the acute and convalescent phases of COVID-19. The repertoires were released in a freely available public database intended as a resource for research on the immune response to SARS-CoV-2. Nearly every sample came with metadata listing a de-identified subject ID, COVID-19 status, age in years and sex. Subjects who had been exposed to COVID-19, were actively infected with it, or had recovered from it provided the deeply sampled blood TCRbeta repertoires that made up the dataset. The prospective study material was composed of cDNA or gDNA derived from T cells, B-cell-depleted T cells, or PBMCs. Samples came from the ongoing ImmuneRACE study (first 160 participants) plus 1,254 subjects from 6 global collaborators. Where available, HLA class I and class II types were obtained from metadata supplied by the sample provider rather than from assay-based typing.

The immunoSEQ Assay, a bias-controlled multiplex PCR, was used to amplify TCRbeta CDR3 regions from genomic DNA. The study's own analysis went as follows. Within the assay, amplification of reference gene primers was used to estimate how many nucleated cells each sample contained. To quantify the absolute abundance of each unique TCRbeta CDR3 rearrangement, sequence reads were collapsed and filtered. For each sample, productive Simpson clonality was calculated by taking the square root of Simpson's diversity index across productive rearrangements. Imported from immuneACCESS, the table was reduced by TCRdb to in-frame sequences with V and J called. These copies leave out some clones; in studies compared against another copy, an unresolved V gene accounts for under half, and the cause of the remainder is not known. For V, J and clone size, that table is used; D and trimming come from the DNA. The sample yields about 240,000 clones; roughly nine tenths were counted once. The top ten clones comprise 7.2% of the sample.

Comments on this clone: The antigen it recognizes is unknown. There are no base qualities to consult, and no much larger clone falls within one base.

Overall results and qualifications from the work: Clinical and demographic metadata were provided uncurated, with the amount varying by source and participant.

A second Seattle source provided samples from volunteer blood donors who had recovered from COVID-19. The collaborating institutions used their own protocols to collect whole blood in K2EDTA tubes. For TCRbeta analysis, collaborator samples were shipped as frozen whole blood, as isolated PBMCs, or as DNA extracted from either sample type. From a lookup of the germline V gene, CDR1 and CDR2 are KGHSH and LQKENI. Between the V and J ends, shortened by 3 bases and 6 bases respectively, the junction contains 14 bases. CDR3 length: 15 amino acids, cysteine to phenylalanine. Of all the DNA, just the CDR3 is kept, 45 bases in frame from base 1.

This clonotype originated in a man between 60 and 70 years old who had recovered from COVID-19. The sample comprised peripheral blood. The V and J segments used are TRBV18 and TRBJ1-4, with TRBD1 tentatively as D gene (6 bases match). The CDR3 in this case is CASSPITGFDEKLFF. In nucleotide form, the sequence is TGTGCCAGCTCACCGATCACAGGGTTTGATGAAAAACTGTTTTTT.